The rows below give T cell receptor beta chains drawn from one sample of a study of precursors of human CD4 cytotoxic T cells. A single record per CDR3 protein comes from TCRdb applying MiXCR to the reads. The table lists about 120 distinct CDR3 sequences, roughly half of them singletons, with 75% to 85% in the top ten. The material sequenced was memory CD4+ T cells from blood (PBMCs). The receptors were sampled from a human donor in good health. Each CDR3 is given with its conserved first and last residue. The D gene is left open where the match is weak. The size field is filled for only some rows; it gives once, few, many or a size class.

>-|TRBV7-3|-|TRBJ2-3
CASSLAGPTDTQYF
TGTGCCAGCAGCTTAGCGGGGCCCACAGATACGCAGTATTTT
>-|TRBV11-2|-|TRBJ2-1
CASSLTDETYEQFF
TGTGCCAGCAGCTTAACCGACGAAACCTACGAGCAGTTCTTC
>-|TRBV4-2|hyperexpanded|TRBJ1-2
CASSHATGSYGYTF
TGTGCCAGCAGCCACGCTACAGGGAGCTATGGCTACACCTTC
>TRBD1|TRBV5-1|once|TRBJ1-2
CASSPQGQGGYGYTF
TGCGCCAGCAGCCCCCAGGGACAGGGAGGGTATGGCTACACCTTC
>-|TRBV18|-|TRBJ1-4
CASSPDGAQGEKLFF
TGTGCCAGCTCACCGGATGGGGCGCAGGGCGAAAAACTGTTTTTT
>TRBD2|TRBV12-3/TRBV12-4|large|TRBJ2-2
CASSLSGGTGELFF
TGTGCCAGCAGTTTATCGGGGGGCACCGGGGAGCTGTTTTTT
>TRBD2|TRBV27|few|TRBJ2-1
CASTRSSGANEQFF
TGTGCCAGCACTCGGTCTAGCGGGGCCAATGAGCAGTTCTTC
>TRBD1|TRBV9|-|TRBJ2-3
CASSVPPTGRRADTQYF
TGTGCCAGCAGCGTACCCCCGACAGGGAGAAGGGCAGATACGCAGTATTTT
>TRBD2|TRBV4-2|large|TRBJ2-3
CASSQEGSGRGPDTQYF
TGTGCCAGCAGCCAAGAAGGCAGCGGGAGAGGCCCAGATACGCAGTATTTT
>-|TRBV11-2|large|TRBJ2-7
CASSLADLSYEQYF
TGTGCCAGCAGCTTAGCGGATCTGTCCTACGAGCAGTACTTC
>TRBD2|TRBV6-6|-|TRBJ2-7
CASSPSTSSYEQYF
TGTGCCAGCAGCCCGTCGACTAGCAGCTACGAGCAGTACTTC
>TRBD2|TRBV9|-|TRBJ2-2
CASSVGGRNTGELFF
TGTGCCAGCAGCGTAGGCGGGAGGAACACCGGGGAGCTGTTTTTT
>-|TRBV30|large|TRBJ1-4
CAFSRDPKSTNEKLFF
TGTGCCTTCTCCCGGGACCCTAAGTCGACTAATGAAAAACTGTTTTTT